These 26 T cell receptor beta chains were sequenced from one sample in a study of T cells in Graves' hyperthyroidism and ophthalmopathy. Amplified regions were TCR beta CDR3 sequences from RNA transcripts. During a first-round RT-PCR of the TCR CDR3, the HTBI primer set was used. TCRdb re-analysed the multiplex PCR reads in MiXCR, keeping a single row per CDR3 protein. This sample has about 480,000 distinct CDR3 sequences; around 14% occur once, and the top ten carry over 15%. The sequencing sample was made of blood. These receptors were collected from a woman between 18 and 29 years old with Graves' hyperthyroidism.

This clonotype was recorded a few times. V and J are TRBV7-3 and TRBJ2-1, with 10 bases that match TRBD1. Losses at the gene ends were 4 bases for V and 6 bases for J; bases not matched to a gene: 9. CDR1 is SGHTA and CDR2 is FQGTGA in the germline V gene. This CDR3 is built from 16 residues. CDR3 nucleotides: TGTGCCAGCAGCTCCCTTGGGACAGGGGTCGGCAATGAGCAGTTCTTC. Protein sequence: CASSSLGTGVGNEQFF.

This clonotype was observed a few times. The rearrangement joins TRBV24-1 to TRBJ2-5; TRBD1 agrees at 10 bases. This CDR3 has 15 amino acids. In germline, CDR1 is KGHDR, CDR2 SFDVKD. The V and J ends lost 1 base and 3 bases, in that order; junction bases with no gene match: 1. CDR3 in amino acids: CATSDFGTGEETQYF. CDR3 DNA: TGTGCCACCAGTGATTTTGGGACAGGGGAAGAGACCCAGTACTTC.

V gene TRBV7-7 combines with J gene TRBJ1-3; D call uncertain. Germline CDR1 and CDR2: SSHAT and FNYEAQ (reference sequence). Trimming took 5 bases from V and 0 from J, leaving 11 bases between them. The CDR3 spans 15 residues. Written as DNA, the CDR3 is TGTGCCAGCAGCCCCGACGCCGCCTCTGGAAACACCATATATTTT. Translation: CASSPDAASGNTIYF.

This clonotype has at least ten counts. This chain connects TRBV3-1 to TRBJ2-2; 10 positions match TRBD2. CDR3 length: 15 amino acids. V lost 5 bases, J lost 4 bases, and 4 bases stayed unmatched. Germline V gene data show CDR1 as LGHDT and CDR2 as YNNKEL (reference sequence). The CDR3 nucleotides read TGTGCCAGCAGCACCCGGACTAGCGGCACCGGGGAGCTGTTTTTT. Translating it yields CASSTRTSGTGELFF.

This clonotype was recorded at least ten times. The gene calls are TRBV3-1 and TRBJ2-1, with 9 positions matching TRBD2. Germline V gene data show CDR1 as LGHDT and CDR2 as YNNKEL (reference sequence). The CDR3 sequence is 15 residues long. V shed 0 bases, J shed 7 bases, and the junction held 4 bases outside the gene matches. The CDR3 spells CASSQDAGGWNEQFF. In nucleotides, the CDR3 is TGTGCCAGCAGCCAAGACGCGGGAGGGTGGAATGAGCAGTTCTTC.

The genes are TRBV18 and TRBJ2-7; 13 bases agree with TRBD2. This CDR3 contains 17 residues. Trimming cost V 1 base and J 0 bases; bases outside gene matches: 3. Germline V gene data show CDR1 as KGHSH and CDR2 as LQKENI. Written as DNA, the CDR3 is TGTGCCAGCTCACCACGGACTAGCGGGAGTCTCTCCTACGAGCAGTACTTC. Translating it yields CASSPRTSGSLSYEQYF.

This clonotype was observed a handful of times. CDR3 DNA sequence: TGCAGTGCTAGCCTCAATCGACAGGGTCGATCACCCCTCCACTTT. This encodes CSASLNRQGRSPLHF. The rearrangement joins TRBV20-1 to TRBJ1-6, with TRBD1 matching over 7 bases. V was pared by 3 bases and J by 10 bases, with 12 bases of the junction left unmatched. CDR1 and CDR2 (germline): DFQATT, SNEGSKA (reference sequence). The CDR3 length is 15 residues.

V is TRBV20-1 and J is TRBJ2-3; unclear D gene. With 5 bases removed from V and 2 bases from J, the gap between germline ends came to 20 bases. The germline V gene encodes CDR1 DFQATT and CDR2 SNEGSKA (reference sequence). The CDR3 spans 16 residues. DNA of the CDR3: TGCAGTGCTGCAGACCCCTTTGGACCCCACACAGATACGCAGTATTTT. Its protein is CSAADPFGPHTDTQYF.

This clonotype was observed many times. V and J are TRBV28 and TRBJ1-5, with D possibly TRBD1 on 5 matching bases. Trimming left V 4 bases short and J 3 bases short, with 16 bases between. The CDR3 extends over 16 amino acids. In germline, CDR1 is MDHEN, CDR2 SYDVKM. The CDR3 DNA is TGTGCCAGCAGTTCTCATCAGGGAGGGTACAATCAGCCCCAGCATTTT. This sequence encodes CASSSHQGGYNQPQHF.

This clonotype was picked up many times. The chain carries TRBV28 and TRBJ2-4; 7 bases fit TRBD2. V shed 3 bases, J shed 8 bases, and the junction held 4 bases outside the gene matches. Germline CDR1 reads MDHEN; CDR2 reads SYDVKM. There are 13 residues in the CDR3. The DNA of the CDR3 is TGTGCCAGCAGTTTGAGGGGAGGGGACATTCAGTACTTC. This encodes CASSLRGGDIQYF.

The V gene is TRBV25-1, the J gene TRBJ1-3; D remains ambiguous. The V gene lost 5 bases and the J gene lost 0 bases, with 8 bases spanning the gap. The CDR3 totals 14 residues. The V gene's germline CDR1 is MGHDK and CDR2 SYGVNS. In DNA, the CDR3 is TGTGCCAGCAGTTGGGGTCTCTCTGGAAACACCATATATTTT. Amino acid sequence: CASSWGLSGNTIYF.

Ten or more counts support this clonotype. The CDR3 DNA follows: TGTGCCAGCAGTTTATCGCTGGAATTCTTGTTTGCGCAGTACTTC. Translating gives CASSLSLEFLFAQYF. This sequence joins TRBV27 and TRBJ2-7; D is unresolved. Trimming left V 0 bases short and J 9 bases short, with 18 bases between. Germline-derived CDR1 and CDR2 are MNHEY and SMNVEV (reference sequence). This CDR3 spans 15 amino acids.

This clonotype occurred many times. The V gene is TRBV12-3 or TRBV12-4, the J gene TRBJ1-1; D unclear. V gave up 6 bases and J gave up 1 base, with 6 bases separating them. This CDR3 is built from 12 residues. CDR3 residues: CASSSANTEAFF. CDR3 in DNA: TGTGCCAGCAGCTCAGCGAACACTGAAGCTTTCTTT.

This clonotype was found many times. The rearrangement uses TRBV20-1 and TRBJ2-3; D call uncertain. V shed 3 bases and J shed 0 bases, with 13 bases lying between them. Germline assignment: CDR1 DFQATT and CDR2 SNEGSKA (reference sequence). This CDR3 has 15 amino acids. The CDR3 loop is CSASVAHLSTDTQYF. The CDR3 nucleotides read TGCAGTGCTAGCGTGGCGCACCTTAGCACAGATACGCAGTATTTT.

In this sample, this clonotype turned up a few times. This chain links TRBV7-3 with TRBJ2-2; the D gene is possibly TRBD2 (5 bases). Trimming cost V 5 bases and J 7 bases, with 14 bases left between them. CDR1 SGHTA and CDR2 FQGTGA come from the germline V gene. CDR3 length equals 14 residues. CDR3 amino acids: CASSLKLDFGELFF. CDR3 DNA: TGTGCCAGCAGCCTTAAACTAGATTTCGGGGAGCTGTTTTTT.

The genes are TRBV27 and TRBJ1-2, with 11 nucleotides matching TRBD1. The length of the CDR3 is 17 residues. Germline CDR1 is MNHEY and CDR2 is SMNVEV (reference sequence). V lost 5 bases, J lost 4 bases, and 12 bases stayed unmatched. CDR3 sequence: CASSGAGTGGASYGYTF. CDR3 nucleotide sequence: TGTGCCAGCAGTGGTGCCGGGACAGGGGGAGCTTCCTATGGCTACACCTTC.

In this sample, this clonotype turned up a few times. The chain employs TRBV7-8 and TRBJ2-5; 8 bases line up with TRBD2. The CDR3 has 15 residues. The junction had 6 bases not matched to a gene; V was cut back by 1 base and J by 5 bases. In germline, CDR1 is SGHVS, CDR2 FQNEAQ. The CDR3 DNA is TGTGCCAGCAGCTTAGATAGCGGGATAGGGGAGACCCAGTACTTC. Protein: CASSLDSGIGETQYF.

The chain couples TRBV12-3 or TRBV12-4 to TRBJ2-2, with TRBD2 matching over 7 bases. Trimming took 0 bases from V and 4 from J; bases not matched to a gene: 5. The CDR3 sequence is 16 residues long. CDR3 DNA: TGTGCCAGCAGTTTAGCCAGTGGCGGGGGCACCGGGGAGCTGTTTTTT. Translated: CASSLASGGGTGELFF.

This clonotype was seen more than once but under ten times. V and J are TRBV20-1 and TRBJ2-1, with 12 bases matching TRBD2. From germline, CDR1 is DFQATT and CDR2 SNEGSKA (reference sequence). Trimming cost V 6 bases and J 8 bases; bases outside gene matches: 8. This CDR3 has 14 amino acids. The CDR3 reads CSADTSGRKYEQFF. In DNA form, the CDR3 reads TGCAGTGCAGATACTAGCGGGAGGAAGTATGAGCAGTTCTTC.

Ten or more counts support this clonotype. The chain employs TRBV18 and TRBJ1-5; D unresolved. Trimming removed 3 bases at V and 0 bases at J, with 12 bases between. Germline CDR1 is KGHSH and CDR2 is LQKENI. CDR3 length equals 16 residues. CDR3 residues: CASSPYIQLSNQPQHF. For the CDR3, the DNA is TGTGCCAGCTCACCTTACATACAGCTTAGCAATCAGCCCCAGCATTTT.

The chain recombines TRBV20-1 with TRBJ2-1; D gene unclear. V dropped 0 bases and J dropped 3 bases, with 12 bases sitting between them. The CDR3 consists of 15 residues. Germline CDR1 DFQATT, CDR2 SNEGSKA (reference sequence). This CDR3 is CSARDYRSDYNEQFF. The CDR3 DNA sequence: TGCAGTGCTAGAGATTACCGGTCTGACTACAATGAGCAGTTCTTC.

This clonotype was counted many times. The V and J genes are TRBV6-6 and TRBJ2-5, with unresolved D. CDR1 and CDR2 (germline): MNHNY, SVGAGI (reference sequence). CDR3 size: 16 residues. The V end was cut by 2 bases, the J end by 5 bases, with 18 bases between. CDR3 sequence: CASSYAPSARRETQYF. The CDR3 DNA follows: TGTGCCAGCAGTTACGCCCCCAGCGCCCGTCGGGAGACCCAGTACTTC.

This clonotype was recorded many times. This chain uses TRBV18 with TRBJ1-5; D might be TRBD1 (6 bases). Germline CDR1 reads KGHSH; CDR2 reads LQKENI. V lost 2 bases and J 1 base, leaving 9 bases between the germline ends. CDR3 length: 15 amino acids. In nucleotides, the CDR3 is TGTGCCAGCTCACCAGAGGGGGTAAGCAATCAGCCCCAGCATTTT. Protein: CASSPEGVSNQPQHF.

The table lists this clonotype with many counts. The rearrangement links TRBV15 to TRBJ2-1; 7 bases agree with TRBD2. This CDR3 is built from 15 residues. Germline CDR1 is LNHNV and CDR2 is YYDKDF (reference sequence). The V and J ends lost 1 base and 7 bases, in that order; junction bases with no gene match: 7. The CDR3 DNA is TGTGCCACCAGCAGAGTTGCGGGAGTACAGAATGAGCAGTTCTTC. Translating gives CATSRVAGVQNEQFF.

There are many counts of this clonotype. Mismatch with germline at one junction end may stem from a read error. The V and J genes are TRBV30 and TRBJ2-2, with unresolved D. CDR3 length: 15 residues. Germline CDR1 and CDR2: GTSNPN and SVGIG (reference sequence). The CDR3 sequence is CARSGFRADTGELFF. Here the CDR3 DNA reads TGTGCCCGGAGTGGGTTTAGGGCAGACACCGGGGAGCTGTTTTTT.

The chain uses TRBV11-2 and TRBJ2-7; unclear D gene. CDR1 is SGHAT and CDR2 is FQNNGV in the germline V gene. CDR3 size: 15 residues. Trimming shortened V by 6 bases and J by 4 bases, and 19 bases separated the two germline ends. In DNA, the CDR3 is TGTGCCAGCAGTGGACCCTCTAAGTACCCTTACGAGCAGTACTTC. This sequence encodes CASSGPSKYPYEQYF.